This section outlines one TCR beta chain sequence together with its context. The specificity of this receptor is unknown. No much larger clonotype is one base removed from it; base qualities were not supplied. These data come from a study of blood T cell repertoires in COVID-19 (dated by TCRdb to the early 2020s). Looking at the study overall: Samples from collaborators originated in the United States, Italy and Spain and spanned both the acute and convalescent phases of COVID-19. A freely available public database, intended as a resource for researchers studying the immune response to SARS-CoV-2, is where the repertoires were released. Samples were obtained from the ongoing ImmuneRACE study (first 160 participants) and from over a thousand subjects provided by 6 global collaborators. Where HLA class I and class II types were available, the types were taken from metadata supplied by the sample provider, not from assay-based typing. Deeply sampled blood TCRbeta repertoires from subjects exposed to, actively infected with, or recovered from COVID-19 were included in the dataset. The material from the prospective study consisted of cDNA or gDNA derived from T cells, B-cell-depleted T cells, or PBMCs. Sample metadata almost always included a de-identified subject ID, COVID-19 status, age in years and sex. Results and caveats for the whole study, not just this receptor: How much clinical and demographic metadata was included differed by source and by participant, and the metadata was provided uncurated.

TCRbeta CDR3 regions were amplified from genomic DNA using the immunoSEQ Assay, a bias-controlled multiplex PCR. In the source study's methods: The number of nucleated cells in each sample was estimated by amplification of reference gene primers within the assay. Sequence reads were collapsed and filtered to measure the absolute abundance of every unique TCRbeta CDR3 rearrangement. Productive Simpson clonality was computed per sample as the square root of Simpson's diversity index over productive rearrangements. TCRdb carries this immuneACCESS record with in-frame sequences only. Its versions omit some clonotypes, under half of them owing to an unresolved V gene in the studies checked, with the rest unexplained. For V, J and clone size, that table is used; D and trimming come from the DNA. This sample gives about 110,000 clones in total; 88% of them show up just once. Less than 2.5% of the sample is held by the ten biggest clonotypes.

The collaborating institutions used their own protocols to collect whole blood in K2EDTA tubes. For TCRbeta analysis, collaborators shipped samples in one of three forms: frozen whole blood, isolated PBMCs, or DNA extracted from either of those sample types. CDR1 and CDR2 are read off the germline V gene as MDHEN and SYDVKM. From the cysteine up to the phenylalanine, the CDR3 has a length of 11 residues. The kept DNA is CDR3 alone, 33 bases in frame from the first base. The junction shows trimming of 8 bases on V and 7 bases on J, plus 9 bases between the germline ends. The receptor was derived from a human donor in a cohort sampled during active COVID-19. The chain employs TRBV28 and TRBJ1-3; the D region possibly corresponds to TRBD1 (5 bases align). Source material: peripheral blood. The CDR3 loop reads CASERGNTIYF. The DNA sequence reads TGTGCCAGCGAGCGGGGGAACACCATATATTTT.